The rows below give T cell receptor beta chains drawn from one sample of a study of blood T cell repertoires in COVID-19. The table came from immunoSEQ multiplex PCR; TCRdb's copy has only in-frame clones and leaves some out. The data contain roughly 240,000 clones, over 80% of them seen just once; the ten biggest clones take up 0.87%. Sequenced sample: PBMCs or T cells enriched from blood (not recorded which). These receptors were taken from a man aged 50 to 60 who had been exposed to COVID-19. The CDR3 runs from the conserved cysteine through the conserved F or W. Fields, in order: J gene, clone size, D gene, V gene, CDR3 DNA, CDR3 protein. A D gene is named only where the DNA matches it firmly. Not all rows give a size; the values are once, few, many and, for expanded clones, a class.

TRBJ1-2,NA,NA,TRBV2,TGTGCCAGCAGTGAACAGCGATATGGCTACACCTTC,CASSEQRYGYTF
TRBJ1-4,NA,TRBD1,TRBV5-8,TGTGCCAGCAACCCGGGACAGGGCGAAAAACTGTTTTTT,CASNPGQGEKLFF
TRBJ2-7,once,TRBD1,TRBV7-3,TGTGCCAGCAGCTTAACCCCCCGGGGCAGGGGGACCGACGAGCAGTACTTC,CASSLTPRGRGTDEQYF
TRBJ1-2,NA,NA,TRBV6-5,TGTGCCAGCAGTTACGACAGAAGGAACTATGGCTACACCTTC,CASSYDRRNYGYTF
TRBJ2-1,NA,NA,TRBV27,TGTGCCAGCAGTTTCGGGGCAGGGAGGTTGCCTTACAATGAGCAGTTCTTC,CASSFGAGRLPYNEQFF
TRBJ1-4,once,NA,TRBV10-3,TGTGCCACCCAAAGACAGATTTTCGGAGAAAAACTGTTTTTT,CATQRQIFGEKLFF
TRBJ1-3,once,NA,TRBV28,TGTGCCAGCAGTTTACAGGTCTCTGGAAACACCATATATTTT,CASSLQVSGNTIYF
TRBJ2-2,NA,NA,TRBV24-1,TGTGCCACCCAGGACCGGGACAAGGATACCGGGGAGCTGTTTTTT,CATQDRDKDTGELFF
TRBJ2-7,NA,NA,TRBV28,TGTGCCAGCAGTTTATCTGGGGGGGCCCGATACTACGAGCAGTACTTC,CASSLSGGARYYEQYF
TRBJ1-3,NA,NA,TRBV5-6,TGTGCCAGCAGCCGGGGGGCCCCTGGAAACACCATATATTTT,CASSRGAPGNTIYF
TRBJ2-3,NA,TRBD1,TRBV29-1,TGCAGCGTTGGACAGGGTTCAGATACGCAGTATTTT,CSVGQGSDTQYF
TRBJ2-5,NA,NA,TRBV28,TGTGCCAGCAGTCAGCCAGGCCTCGTACAAGAGACCCAGTACTTC,CASSQPGLVQETQYF
TRBJ2-7,few,TRBD1,TRBV9,TGTGCCAGCAGCGTCCGGGACAGGGCCTACGAGCAGTACTTC,CASSVRDRAYEQYF
TRBJ2-7,once,TRBD1,TRBV5-5,TGTGCCAGCAGCTGGCGGACAGGGGGTCACGAGCAGTACTTC,CASSWRTGGHEQYF
TRBJ2-5,NA,TRBD2,TRBV3-1/TRBV3-2,TGTGCCAGCAGCCAAGTCTACCTAGCGGGAGGGCCTGAGACCCAGTACTTC,CASSQVYLAGGPETQYF
TRBJ2-1,NA,NA,TRBV5-4,TGTGCCAGCAGCTTAACAATATACAATGAGCAGTTCTTC,CASSLTIYNEQFF
TRBJ1-5,NA,NA,TRBV27,TGTGCCAGCGCTGGGCCCTTGACAGCCACCGACAATCAGCCCCAGCATTTT,CASAGPLTATDNQPQHF
TRBJ1-6,few,NA,TRBV7-6,TGTGCCAGCAGCCTAGGTGGGCGAACGGGATCACCCCTCCACTTT,CASSLGGRTGSPLHF
TRBJ2-1,NA,TRBD2,TRBV5-6,TGTGCCAGCACCTCAGGACTAGCGGGAAACAATGAGCAGTTCTTC,CASTSGLAGNNEQFF
TRBJ1-1,NA,TRBD1,TRBV10-3,TGTGCCATCAAACCGGGACAGCAGAACACTGAAGCTTTCTTT,CAIKPGQQNTEAFF
TRBJ1-1,NA,TRBD1,TRBV7-9,TGTGCCAGCAGCTTAGGGGGACAGCCGAACACTGAAGCTTTCTTT,CASSLGGQPNTEAFF
TRBJ1-2,NA,NA,TRBV4-2,TGTGCCAGCAGCCAAGTTGGCATTAACTATGGCTACACCTTC,CASSQVGINYGYTF
TRBJ1-2,NA,NA,TRBV28,TGTGCCAGCAGTTTTGGGGCAGGGGAGTGGGGCTATGGCTACACCTTC,CASSFGAGEWGYGYTF
TRBJ1-5,NA,NA,TRBV10-3,TGTGCCATCAGAGGAGAGCAACTCAATCAGCCCCAGCATTTT,CAIRGEQLNQPQHF
TRBJ1-1,NA,TRBD1,TRBV27,TGTGCCAGCAGTTTATTTGGGGACAGGGGGAACACTGAAGCTTTCTTT,CASSLFGDRGNTEAFF
TRBJ2-3,NA,TRBD2,TRBV11-2,TGTGCCAGCAGCGCGGGGACTACGGCGCAGTATTTT,CASSAGTTAQYF
TRBJ1-2,NA,TRBD1,TRBV6-2/TRBV6-3,TGTGCCAGCAGTTACCCCCACCTAAGGACAGGGTGGATGGGCTACACCTTC,CASSYPHLRTGWMGYTF
TRBJ2-2,NA,TRBD1,TRBV5-4,TGTGCCAGCAGAAAACAGGGGGCGAACACCGGGGAGCTGTTTTTT,CASRKQGANTGELFF
TRBJ2-7,NA,TRBD1,TRBV18,TGTGCCAGCTCACCGGGACAGGCAAGCTCCTACGAGCAGTACTTC,CASSPGQASSYEQYF
TRBJ2-1,NA,NA,TRBV10-1,TGCGCCAGCAGTGAGTCAGACGGGAGCTCCTACAATGAGCAGTTCTTC,CASSESDGSSYNEQFF